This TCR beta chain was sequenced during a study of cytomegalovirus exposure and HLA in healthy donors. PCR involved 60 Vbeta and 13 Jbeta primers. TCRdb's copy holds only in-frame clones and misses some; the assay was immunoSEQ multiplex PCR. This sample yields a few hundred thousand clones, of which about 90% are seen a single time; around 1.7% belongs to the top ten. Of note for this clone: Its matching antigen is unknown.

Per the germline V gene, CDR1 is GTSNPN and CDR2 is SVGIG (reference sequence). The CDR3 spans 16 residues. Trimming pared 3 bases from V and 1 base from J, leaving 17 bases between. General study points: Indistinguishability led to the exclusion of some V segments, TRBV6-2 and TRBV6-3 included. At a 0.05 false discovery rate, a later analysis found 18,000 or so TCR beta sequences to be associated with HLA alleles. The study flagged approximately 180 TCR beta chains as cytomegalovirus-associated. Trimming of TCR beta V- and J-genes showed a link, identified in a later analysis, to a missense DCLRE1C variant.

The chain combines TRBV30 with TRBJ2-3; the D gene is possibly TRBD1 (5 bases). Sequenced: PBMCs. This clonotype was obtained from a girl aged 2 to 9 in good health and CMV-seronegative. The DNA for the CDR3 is TGTGCCTGGAGCTGGGGAAACCTAGGGGGCACAGATACGCAGTATTTT. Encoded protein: CAWSWGNLGGTDTQYF.